Listed here are 4 T cell receptor beta chains from one sample, sequenced in a study of CD8 T cells in ankylosing spondylitis. TCRdb ran MiXCR on the 5' RACE reads and lists one entry per CDR3 protein. The table has roughly 38,000 distinct CDR3 sequences, 10% seen once. Specimen: blood, either unsorted or a sorted T cell fraction (not recorded which). These receptors originate from a male donor with ankylosing spondylitis or in good health (not recorded which).

The sample holds many counts of this clonotype. The rearrangement links TRBV29-1 to TRBJ2-5; 12 bases match TRBD1. J was trimmed by 4 bases and V by 4 bases; bases with no gene match: 1. There are 13 residues in the CDR3. In germline, CDR1 is SQVTM, CDR2 ANQGSEA. The CDR3 is CSVGDRGPETQYF. Written as DNA, the CDR3 is TGCAGCGTTGGGGACAGGGGGCCAGAGACCCAGTACTTC.

Ten or more counts support this clonotype. The V call is TRBV29-1, the J call TRBJ2-1; perhaps TRBD2 as D (6 bases). Germline CDR1 reads SQVTM; CDR2 reads ANQGSEA. The CDR3 is made up of 11 amino acids. The V and J ends lost 3 bases and 10 bases respectively, with 10 bases between them. The CDR3 here is CSVEEGREQFF. In DNA, the CDR3 is TGCAGCGTTGAGGAGGGCAGGGAGCAGTTCTTC.

This clonotype occurred many times. The chain joins TRBV6-5 to TRBJ1-5, with D possibly matching TRBD1 (5 bases). The CDR3 extends over 19 amino acids. Trimming removed 4 bases at V and 3 bases at J, with 25 bases between. Germline V gene sequence: CDR1 MNHEY, CDR2 SVGAGI. CDR3 sequence: CASSSIRPATDGNNQPQHF. CDR3 sequence (DNA): TGTGCCAGCAGTTCTATCCGGCCTGCGACAGATGGTAACAATCAGCCCCAGCATTTT.

This clonotype came up many times. J is TRBJ2-1 and V is TRBV7-2, with D unclear. Per the germline V gene, CDR1 is SGHTA and CDR2 is FQGNSA. V lost 0 bases and J 3 bases, leaving 9 bases between the germline ends. The CDR3 runs to 15 residues. CDR3 loop: CASSLAGNFYNEQFF. The DNA of the CDR3 is TGTGCCAGCAGCTTAGCGGGAAACTTCTACAATGAGCAGTTCTTC. Using reference TRBV7-2 and TRBJ2-1 for the parts outside the CDR3, the full variable domain is GAGVSQSPSNKVTEKGKDVELRCDPISGHTALYWYRQSLGQGLEFLIYFQGNSAPDKSGLPSDRFSAERTGGSVSTLTIQRTQQEDSAVYLCASSLAGNFYNEQFFGPGTRLTVL.